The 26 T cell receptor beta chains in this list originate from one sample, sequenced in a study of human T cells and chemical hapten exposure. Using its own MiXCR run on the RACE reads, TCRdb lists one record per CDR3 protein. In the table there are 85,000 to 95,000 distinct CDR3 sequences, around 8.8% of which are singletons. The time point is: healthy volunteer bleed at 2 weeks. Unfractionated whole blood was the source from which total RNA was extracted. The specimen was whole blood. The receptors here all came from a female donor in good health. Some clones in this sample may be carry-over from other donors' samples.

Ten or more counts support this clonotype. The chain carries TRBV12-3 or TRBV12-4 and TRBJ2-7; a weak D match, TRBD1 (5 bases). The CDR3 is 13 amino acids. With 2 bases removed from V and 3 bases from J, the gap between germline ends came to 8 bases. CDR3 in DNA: TGTGCCAGCAGTTTACGGACACACTACGAGCAGTACTTC. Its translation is CASSLRTHYEQYF.

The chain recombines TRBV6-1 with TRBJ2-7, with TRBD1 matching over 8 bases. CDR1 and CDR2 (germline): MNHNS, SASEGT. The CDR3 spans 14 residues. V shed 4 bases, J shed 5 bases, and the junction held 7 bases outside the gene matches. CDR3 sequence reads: CASSGETGVHEQYF. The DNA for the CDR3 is TGTGCCAGCAGTGGGGAGACAGGGGTCCACGAGCAGTACTTC.

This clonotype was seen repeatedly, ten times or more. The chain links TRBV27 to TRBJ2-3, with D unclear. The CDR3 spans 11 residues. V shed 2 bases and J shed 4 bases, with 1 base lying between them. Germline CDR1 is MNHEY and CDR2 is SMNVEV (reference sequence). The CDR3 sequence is CASSLADTQYF. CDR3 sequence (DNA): TGTGCCAGCAGTTTAGCAGATACGCAGTATTTT.

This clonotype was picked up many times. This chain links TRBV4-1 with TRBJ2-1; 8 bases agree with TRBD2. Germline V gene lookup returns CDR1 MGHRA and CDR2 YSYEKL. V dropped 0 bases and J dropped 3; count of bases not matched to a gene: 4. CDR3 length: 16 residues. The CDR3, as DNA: TGCGCCAGCAGCCAAGAGGGTCTAGCGGGCTACAATGAGCAGTTCTTC. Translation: CASSQEGLAGYNEQFF.

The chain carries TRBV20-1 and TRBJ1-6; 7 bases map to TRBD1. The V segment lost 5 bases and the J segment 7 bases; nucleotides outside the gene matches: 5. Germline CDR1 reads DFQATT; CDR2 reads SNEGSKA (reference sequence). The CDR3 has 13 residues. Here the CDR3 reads CSASSGGNSPLHF. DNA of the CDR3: TGCAGTGCTTCCTCAGGGGGGAATTCACCCCTCCACTTT.

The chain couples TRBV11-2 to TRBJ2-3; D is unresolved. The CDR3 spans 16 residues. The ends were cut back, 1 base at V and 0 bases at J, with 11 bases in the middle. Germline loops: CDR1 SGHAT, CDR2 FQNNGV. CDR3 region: CASSLGLAWSTDTQYF. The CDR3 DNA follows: TGTGCCAGCAGCTTAGGACTGGCTTGGAGCACAGATACGCAGTATTTT.

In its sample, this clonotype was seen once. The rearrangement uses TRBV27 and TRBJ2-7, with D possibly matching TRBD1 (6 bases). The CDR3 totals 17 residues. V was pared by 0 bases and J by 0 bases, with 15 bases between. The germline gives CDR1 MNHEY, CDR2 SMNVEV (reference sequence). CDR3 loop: CASSLSTEAGVSYEQYF. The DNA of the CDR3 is TGTGCCAGCAGTTTATCCACCGAGGCAGGGGTCTCCTACGAGCAGTACTTC.

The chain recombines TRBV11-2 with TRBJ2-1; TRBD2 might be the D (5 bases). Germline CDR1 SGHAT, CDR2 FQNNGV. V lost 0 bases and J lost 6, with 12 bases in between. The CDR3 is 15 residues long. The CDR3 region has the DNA TGTGCCAGCAGCTTAGAAGCCCCTGCGGGCAATGAGCAGTTCTTC. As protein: CASSLEAPAGNEQFF.

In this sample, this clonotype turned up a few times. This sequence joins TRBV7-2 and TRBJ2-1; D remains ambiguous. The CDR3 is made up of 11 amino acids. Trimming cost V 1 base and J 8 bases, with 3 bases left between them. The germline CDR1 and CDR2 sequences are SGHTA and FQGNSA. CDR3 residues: CASSLVDEQFF. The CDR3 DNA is TGTGCCAGCAGCTTAGTTGATGAGCAGTTCTTC.

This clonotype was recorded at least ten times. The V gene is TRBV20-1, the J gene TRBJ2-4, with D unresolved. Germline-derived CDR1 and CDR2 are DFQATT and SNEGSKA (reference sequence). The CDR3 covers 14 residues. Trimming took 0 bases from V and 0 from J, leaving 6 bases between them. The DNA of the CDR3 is TGCAGTGCTAGAGAGGGTCAAGCCAAAAACATTCAGTACTTC. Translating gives CSAREGQAKNIQYF.

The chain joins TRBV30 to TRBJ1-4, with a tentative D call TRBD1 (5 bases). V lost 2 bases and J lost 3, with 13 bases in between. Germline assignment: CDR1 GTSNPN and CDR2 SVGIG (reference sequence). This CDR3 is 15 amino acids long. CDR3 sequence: CAWSPGVGANEKLFF. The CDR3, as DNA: TGTGCCTGGAGTCCCGGGGTAGGGGCTAATGAAAAACTGTTTTTT.

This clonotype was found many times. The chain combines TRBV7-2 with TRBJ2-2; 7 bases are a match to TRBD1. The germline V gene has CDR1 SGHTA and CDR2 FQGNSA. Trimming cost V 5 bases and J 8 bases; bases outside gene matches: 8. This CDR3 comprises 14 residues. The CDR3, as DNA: TGTGCCAGCAGCACGACAGGGTTTGTTGGGGAGCTGTTTTTT. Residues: CASSTTGFVGELFF.

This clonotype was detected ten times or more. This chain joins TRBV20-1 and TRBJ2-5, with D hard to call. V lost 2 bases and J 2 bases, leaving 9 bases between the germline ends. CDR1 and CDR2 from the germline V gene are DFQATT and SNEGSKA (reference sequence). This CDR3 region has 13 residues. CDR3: CSARNGPQETQYF. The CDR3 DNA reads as TGCAGTGCTAGAAACGGCCCTCAAGAGACCCAGTACTTC.

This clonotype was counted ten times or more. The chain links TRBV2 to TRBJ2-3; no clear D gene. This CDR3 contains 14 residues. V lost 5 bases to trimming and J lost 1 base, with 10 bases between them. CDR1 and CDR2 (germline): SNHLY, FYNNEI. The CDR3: CASSPPPGTDTQYF. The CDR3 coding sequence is TGTGCCAGCAGTCCCCCCCCGGGCACAGATACGCAGTATTTT.

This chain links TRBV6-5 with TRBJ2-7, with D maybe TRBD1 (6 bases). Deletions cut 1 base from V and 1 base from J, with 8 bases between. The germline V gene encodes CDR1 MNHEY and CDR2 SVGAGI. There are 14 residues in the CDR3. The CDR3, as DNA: TGTGCCAGCAGTTACTTCCAGGGGTCCTACGAGCAGTACTTC. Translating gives CASSYFQGSYEQYF.

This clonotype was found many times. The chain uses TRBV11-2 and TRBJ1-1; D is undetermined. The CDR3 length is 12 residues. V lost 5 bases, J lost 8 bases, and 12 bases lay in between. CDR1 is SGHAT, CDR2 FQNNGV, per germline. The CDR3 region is CASSLPTAEAFF. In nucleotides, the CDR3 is TGTGCCAGCAGCCTCCCGACCGCAGAAGCTTTCTTT.

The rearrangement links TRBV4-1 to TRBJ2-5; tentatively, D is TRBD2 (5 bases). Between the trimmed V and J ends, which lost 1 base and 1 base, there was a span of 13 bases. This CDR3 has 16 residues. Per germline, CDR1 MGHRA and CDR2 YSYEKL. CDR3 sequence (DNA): TGCGCCAGCAGCCAAGGCCCTGAGGGATTCCAAGAGACCCAGTACTTC. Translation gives CASSQGPEGFQETQYF.

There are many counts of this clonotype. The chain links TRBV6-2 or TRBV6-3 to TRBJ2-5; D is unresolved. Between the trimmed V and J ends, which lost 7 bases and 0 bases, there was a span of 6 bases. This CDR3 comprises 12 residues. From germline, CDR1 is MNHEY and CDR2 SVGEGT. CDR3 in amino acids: CASTPDQETQYF. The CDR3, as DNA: TGTGCCAGCACCCCCGACCAAGAGACCCAGTACTTC.

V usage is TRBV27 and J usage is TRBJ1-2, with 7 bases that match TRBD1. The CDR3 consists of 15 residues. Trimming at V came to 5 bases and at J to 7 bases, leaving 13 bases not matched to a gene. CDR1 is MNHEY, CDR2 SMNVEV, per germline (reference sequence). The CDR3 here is CASSPHPGQRPGYTF. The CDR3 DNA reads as TGTGCCAGCAGTCCGCATCCGGGACAGCGACCTGGCTACACCTTC.

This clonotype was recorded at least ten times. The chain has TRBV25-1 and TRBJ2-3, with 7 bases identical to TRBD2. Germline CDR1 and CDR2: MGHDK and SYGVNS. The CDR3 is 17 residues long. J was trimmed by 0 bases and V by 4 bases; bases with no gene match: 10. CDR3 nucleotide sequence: TGTGCCAGCAGTGCCTCGACCGGGACTAAGAGCACAGATACGCAGTATTTT. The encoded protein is CASSASTGTKSTDTQYF.

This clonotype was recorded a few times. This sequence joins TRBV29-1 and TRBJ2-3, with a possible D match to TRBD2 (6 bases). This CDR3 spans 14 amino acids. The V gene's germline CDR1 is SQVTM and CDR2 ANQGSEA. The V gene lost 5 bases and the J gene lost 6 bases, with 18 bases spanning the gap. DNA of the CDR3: TGCAGCGTTCGCGACGGGAGTTCTACCGATACGCAGTATTTT. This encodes CSVRDGSSTDTQYF.

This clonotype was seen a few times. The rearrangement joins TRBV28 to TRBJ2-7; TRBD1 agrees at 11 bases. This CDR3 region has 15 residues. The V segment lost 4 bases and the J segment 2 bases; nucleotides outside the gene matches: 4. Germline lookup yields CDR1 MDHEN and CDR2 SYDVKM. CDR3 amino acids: CASSSTGQGAYEQYF. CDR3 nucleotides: TGTGCCAGCAGTTCGACGGGACAGGGGGCCTACGAGCAGTACTTC.

Written as DNA, the CDR3 is TGTGCCAGCAGCTCTAGCCCTAGGACAGGGGGCAATGAGCAGTTCTTC. As protein: CASSSSPRTGGNEQFF. V usage is TRBV27 and J usage is TRBJ2-1; 10 nucleotides match TRBD1. The germline V gene encodes CDR1 MNHEY and CDR2 SMNVEV (reference sequence). The CDR3 contains 16 residues. V was pared by 6 bases and J by 6 bases, with 11 bases of the junction left unmatched.

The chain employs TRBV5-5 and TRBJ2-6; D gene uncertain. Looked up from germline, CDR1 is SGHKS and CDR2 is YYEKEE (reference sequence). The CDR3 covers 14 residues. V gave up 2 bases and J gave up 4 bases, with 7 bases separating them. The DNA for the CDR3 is TGTGCCAGCAGCTTAGAGGTCGGGGCCAACGTCCTGACTTTC. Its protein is CASSLEVGANVLTF.

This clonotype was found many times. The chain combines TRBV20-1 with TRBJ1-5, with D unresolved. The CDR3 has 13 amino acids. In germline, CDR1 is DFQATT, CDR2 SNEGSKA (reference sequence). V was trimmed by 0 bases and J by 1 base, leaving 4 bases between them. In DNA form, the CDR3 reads TGCAGTGCTAGAGATATAAGCAATCAGCCCCAGCATTTT. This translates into CSARDISNQPQHF.

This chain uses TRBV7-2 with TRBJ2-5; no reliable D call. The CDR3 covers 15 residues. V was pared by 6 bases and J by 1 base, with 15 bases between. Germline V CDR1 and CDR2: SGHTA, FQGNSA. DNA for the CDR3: TGTGCCAGCAGGCCTAATTGGGCTCGCCAAGAGACCCAGTACTTC. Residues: CASRPNWARQETQYF.